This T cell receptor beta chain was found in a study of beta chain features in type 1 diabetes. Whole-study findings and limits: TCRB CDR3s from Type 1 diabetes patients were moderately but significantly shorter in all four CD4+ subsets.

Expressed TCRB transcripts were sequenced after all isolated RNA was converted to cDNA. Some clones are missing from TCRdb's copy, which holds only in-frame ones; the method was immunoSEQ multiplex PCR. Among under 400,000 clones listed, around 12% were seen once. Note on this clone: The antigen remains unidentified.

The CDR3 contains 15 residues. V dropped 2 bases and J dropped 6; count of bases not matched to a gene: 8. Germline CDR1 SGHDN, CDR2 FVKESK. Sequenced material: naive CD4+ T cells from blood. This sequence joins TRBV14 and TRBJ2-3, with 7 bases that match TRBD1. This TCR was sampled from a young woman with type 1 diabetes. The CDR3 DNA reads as TGTGCCAGCAGCCAACGAGGGACAGTTGTGGATACGCAGTATTTT. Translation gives CASSQRGTVVDTQYF.